The rows below give T cell receptor beta chains drawn from one sample of a study of T cell responses to AZD1222 COVID-19 vaccine. Data came from immunoSEQ multiplex PCR; TCRdb stores just in-frame clones and leaves some out. Among approximately 200,000 clones listed, around 87% were seen once. The material sequenced was peripheral blood, taken on day 0 of MenACWY control vaccination. The receptors come from an adult in good health. The CDR3 runs from the conserved cysteine through the conserved F or W. A row's size may be missing; if present it is once, few, many or a size class.

.,TRBJ1-5,TRBV19,CASSPMGQISNQPQHF
.,TRBJ2-1,TRBV7-2,CASSQPSYNEQFF
.,TRBJ1-1,TRBV28,CASSLWTGKMNTEAFF
.,TRBJ2-3,TRBV28,CASSSGLAGGKDTQYF
.,TRBJ2-7,TRBV28,CASSLPTQGTYEQYF
.,TRBJ1-5,TRBV19,CASSIPPQPQHF
.,TRBJ1-2,TRBV28,CASSLRTPYGYTF
once,TRBJ2-3,TRBV2,CASSGLLGTDTQYF
.,TRBJ2-7,TRBV18,CASSSADRGREQYF
once,TRBJ2-1,TRBV5-6,CASSFSTENVSGGPNEQFF
.,TRBJ2-1,TRBV19,CASIGLAGVNEQFF
.,TRBJ1-5,TRBV19,CASNTQPGIYSNQPQHF
.,TRBJ1-1,TRBV10-3,CAIRSLGTGFPNTEAFF
.,TRBJ2-7,TRBV19,CASSDPGTTYEQYF
.,TRBJ1-1,TRBV7-3,CASSLSGDNTEAFF
few,TRBJ2-3,TRBV11-3,CASSFVGNPDTQYF
few,TRBJ1-1,TRBV11-2,CASSYPREGRGTEAFF
.,TRBJ1-4,TRBV21-1,CASSPRFDKQAKVEKLFF
.,TRBJ2-1,TRBV28,CASRGVSSYNEQFF
.,TRBJ1-2,TRBV24-1,CATSVDKAHGYTF
.,TRBJ1-1,TRBV5-1,CASSLRQGEAFF
few,TRBJ2-7,TRBV6-6,CASSYSAQPYEQYF
.,TRBJ2-3,TRBV6-2/TRBV6-3,CASSYGTTTSTDTQYF
.,TRBJ2-2,TRBV6-2/TRBV6-3,CASSGLSGELFF
.,TRBJ1-2,TRBV2,CASSQDRVSPGDGYTF
.,TRBJ1-6,TRBV27,CASSLMGRVLDSPLHF
.,TRBJ2-1,TRBV28,CASSLGVAGGNEQFF
few,TRBJ1-1,TRBV5-1,CASSLDGTGVTEAFF
.,TRBJ1-6,TRBV2,CASSAGKVGSYNSPLHF
.,TRBJ1-1,TRBV11-2,CASSLDLQGRAFF
.,TRBJ1-2,TRBV25-1,CASSENGGEGGYTF
.,TRBJ2-1,TRBV27,CASSKAQGYNEQFF
.,TRBJ1-5,TRBV7-2,CASSLAGGNQPQHF
once,TRBJ2-2,TRBV23-1,CASSQSGGQGGTGELFF
.,TRBJ2-1,TRBV7-9,CASSLGGTRYNEQFF
once,TRBJ1-5,TRBV5-6,CAIAREGYGGNQPQHF
.,TRBJ2-2,TRBV7-8,CASSLSGGRGNTGELFF
.,TRBJ2-3,TRBV18,CASSPMRLTRTDTQYF
.,TRBJ2-6,TRBV5-4,CASSEGGSSGANVLTF
.,TRBJ2-7,TRBV6-2/TRBV6-3,CASSYNNRESSTYEQYF
.,TRBJ1-5,TRBV9,CASSVGRGNQPQHF
.,TRBJ2-5,TRBV19,CASSPGQGQETQYF
once,TRBJ1-4,TRBV7-9,CASSLGAGFEKLFF
.,TRBJ1-1,TRBV5-4,CASSFGQGTEAFF
.,TRBJ1-1,TRBV27,CASSGRPTEAFF